Below, 3 T cell receptor beta chains from the same sample are listed, as sequenced in a study of T cell changes during pregnancy in multiple sclerosis (dated by TCRdb to about 2019). To prepare the library, the immunoSEQ multiplex PCR assay was applied. The clones in this table, taken by TCRdb from immuneACCESS, are in-frame only. Not every clone is retained; where verified, under half of the shortfall comes from an unresolved V gene, and the cause of the rest is unknown. The sample table records tens of thousands of clones; roughly 92% of these occur just once. Together, the top ten hold roughly 2.1% of the sample. The material was peripheral blood, obtained in the second trimester of pregnancy. These receptors came from a female donor with multiple sclerosis, enrolled in a pregnancy study.

The chain carries TRBV4-1 and TRBJ1-5; TRBD1 is a possible D gene (5 bases). CDR3 length: 14 amino acids. Germline loops: CDR1 MGHRA, CDR2 YSYEKL. With 0 bases removed from V and 7 bases from J, the gap between germline ends came to 10 bases. CDR3 sequence reads: CASSQDAGRQPQHF. The CDR3 DNA sequence: TGCGCCAGCAGCCAAGACGCAGGGCGCCAGCCCCAGCATTTT.

The chain uses TRBV13 and TRBJ2-3; D ambiguous. Looked up from germline, CDR1 is PRHDT and CDR2 is FYEKMQ (reference sequence). This CDR3 spans 15 amino acids. V lost 5 bases to trimming and J lost 5 bases, with 17 bases between them. The CDR3, as DNA: TGTGCCAGCAGCCCCCGCCAGGATCCTATAGATACGCAGTATTTT. Its translation: CASSPRQDPIDTQYF. Supplemented by reference TRBV13 and TRBJ2-3, the full variable domain reads AAGVIQSPRHLIKEKRETATLKCYPIPRHDTVYWYQQGPGQDPQFLISFYEKMQSDKGSIPDRFSAQQFSDYHSELNMSSLELGDSALYFCASSPRQDPIDTQYFGPGTRLTVL.

The chain carries TRBV11-3 and TRBJ1-4; D not certain. Germline lookup yields CDR1 SGHNT and CDR2 YENEEA. V lost 0 bases and J 0 bases, leaving 5 bases between the germline ends. This CDR3 is 15 amino acids long. This CDR3 reads CASSLDSATNEKLFF. Written as DNA, the CDR3 is TGTGCCAGCAGCTTAGATTCAGCAACTAATGAAAAACTGTTTTTT.